These 27 T cell receptor beta chains came from one sample sequenced in a study of blood T cells in healthy people across ages. Primed by a sample-barcoded 5' primer and a J-beta primer mix, a second PCR proceeded for roughly 7 to 12 cycles. Using its own MiXCR run on the 5' RACE reads, TCRdb lists one record per CDR3 protein. The table has approximately 900,000 distinct CDR3 sequences, roughly 43% seen once. Sequenced material: blood. The source is a man aged 30 to 39 in good health.

This clonotype has just a few counts. The chain employs TRBV6-1 and TRBJ1-4, with 8 bases identical to TRBD1. Germline loops: CDR1 MNHNS, CDR2 SASEGT. V lost 2 bases, J lost 5 bases, and 7 bases stayed unmatched. The CDR3 spans 16 residues. The CDR3 is CASSEPRGRRNEKLFF. The DNA of the CDR3 is TGTGCCAGCAGTGAACCCAGGGGGCGGAGGAATGAAAAACTGTTTTTT.

The sample holds a few counts of this clonotype. The rearrangement joins TRBV20-1 to TRBJ2-1; 8 bases match TRBD2. The junction had 5 bases not matched to a gene; V was cut back by 2 bases and J by 8 bases. The V gene's germline CDR1 is DFQATT and CDR2 SNEGSKA (reference sequence). This CDR3 is built from 13 residues. The CDR3: CSARRGGRYEQFF. The CDR3 DNA is TGCAGTGCTAGACGGGGGGGCCGGTATGAGCAGTTCTTC.

This clonotype was seen only a few times. The genes are TRBV7-9 and TRBJ1-1, with D possibly TRBD1 on 5 matching bases. This CDR3 has 14 residues. Germline CDR1 and CDR2: SEHNR and FQNEAQ (reference sequence). V lost 5 bases and J lost 1, with 11 bases in between. This CDR3 reads CASSADTQNTEAFF. CDR3 in DNA: TGTGCCAGCAGCGCGGACACCCAGAACACTGAAGCTTTCTTT. The full variable domain, in which reference TRBV7-9 and TRBJ1-1 provide the parts outside the CDR3, is DTGVSQNPRHKITKRGQNVTFRCDPISEHNRLYWYRQTLGQGPEFLTYFQNEAQLEKSRLLSDRFSAERPKGSFSTLEIQRTEQGDSAMYLCASSADTQNTEAFFGQGTRLTVV.

V is TRBV2 and J is TRBJ1-1, with 8 bases identical to TRBD1. Germline V gene data show CDR1 as SNHLY and CDR2 as FYNNEI. The ends lost 6 bases at V and 4 bases at J; junction bases unmatched: 10. The CDR3 length is 15 residues. CDR3 bases: TGTGCCAGCAGAGCCCTGTCGACAGGGGCCACTGAAGCTTTCTTT. Protein: CASRALSTGATEAFF.

The chain joins TRBV6-2 or TRBV6-3 to TRBJ1-5, with D uncertain. V lost 6 bases, J lost 3 bases, and 12 bases lay in between. CDR3 length: 14 residues. CDR1 is MNHEY, CDR2 SVGEGT, per germline. This CDR3 reads CASSHGLLNQPQHF. The CDR3 coding sequence is TGTGCCAGCAGCCACGGACTTCTCAATCAGCCCCAGCATTTT.

This clonotype showed up just a few times. One junction end does not reproduce the germline sequence, and a read error may be involved. The CDR3 DNA follows: TGTGCTAGCAGCCGTTCGAGCTCTGGGGCCAACGTCCTGACTTTC. Its translation: CASSRSSSGANVLTF. The chain couples TRBV7-7 to TRBJ2-6; D unclear. The CDR3 has 15 amino acids. From germline, CDR1 is SSHAT and CDR2 FNYEAQ (reference sequence).

In nucleotides, the CDR3 is TGTGCCACCAGTGATTCTCCGAATGAGCAGTTCTTC. It is translated as CATSDSPNEQFF. This chain uses TRBV24-1 with TRBJ2-1; D is undetermined. CDR1 is KGHDR, CDR2 SFDVKD, per germline. V lost 2 bases and J lost 7, with 5 bases in between. This CDR3 is 12 amino acids long.

V and J are TRBV12-3 or TRBV12-4 and TRBJ2-3; D not resolved. CDR3 length equals 13 residues. The V gene lost 7 bases and the J gene lost 1 base, with 9 bases spanning the gap. CDR3 bases: TGTGCCAGCAACGGGCAGGGCACAGATACGCAGTATTTT. Its translation: CASNGQGTDTQYF.

This clonotype was counted a few times. The V call is TRBV10-3, the J call TRBJ1-2, with 12 bases lining up with TRBD1. CDR3 length: 15 amino acids. The J segment lost 9 bases and the V segment lost 6 bases, leaving 11 bases of the junction unmatched. The germline V gene has CDR1 ENHRY and CDR2 SYGVKD. CDR3 nucleotide sequence: TGTGCCATCAGATCGGACCGGGACAGGGGGCTGAGCTACACCTTC. Encoded protein: CAIRSDRDRGLSYTF.

A note on this clonotype: One end of the junction varies from germline; a read error may be responsible. The chain has TRBV7-9 and TRBJ1-2; 8 nucleotides line up with TRBD1. CDR1 is SEHNR and CDR2 is FQNEAQ in the germline V gene (reference sequence). The length of the CDR3 is 13 residues. CDR3 loop: CAGSPRTGSGYTF. The CDR3 DNA reads TGTGCCGGCAGCCCCCGGACAGGGTCTGGCTACACCTTC.

The chain employs TRBV28 and TRBJ1-5; D ambiguous. CDR1 and CDR2 (germline): MDHEN, SYDVKM. The CDR3 loop spans 13 amino acids. Trimming cost V 2 bases and J 3 bases, with 5 bases left between them. For the CDR3, the DNA is TGTGCCAGCAGTTTAATTCTCAATCAGCCCCAGCATTTT. Amino acids: CASSLILNQPQHF.

The chain is built from TRBV7-2 and TRBJ2-4, with D unclear. Germline V lookup: CDR1 SGHTA, CDR2 FQGNSA. Trimming left V 0 bases short and J 13 bases short, with 10 bases between. The CDR3 is 12 residues long. The CDR3 sequence: CASSLATYSQYF. The CDR3 nucleotides are TGTGCCAGCAGCTTAGCTACCTATTCCCAGTACTTC.

The gene calls are TRBV6-6 and TRBJ1-1, with no clear D. The CDR3 contains 13 residues. Germline lookup yields CDR1 MNHNY and CDR2 SVGAGI (reference sequence). V was clipped by 7 bases and J by 0 bases, with 9 bases between them. CDR3: CASTSGLNTEAFF. In DNA, the CDR3 is TGTGCCAGCACGAGCGGTCTGAACACTGAAGCTTTCTTT.

V gene TRBV5-1 combines with J gene TRBJ1-6; D may be TRBD1 (5 bases). Per the germline V gene, CDR1 is SGHRS and CDR2 is YFSETQ. The CDR3 covers 13 residues. Trimming stripped 6 bases from V and 6 bases from J, with 10 bases between. CDR3 residues: CASNRDGNSPLHF. The CDR3, as DNA: TGCGCCAGCAACCGGGACGGTAATTCACCCCTCCACTTT. Filled out from reference TRBV5-1 and TRBJ1-6, the complete variable domain reads KAGVTQTPRYLIKTRGQQVTLSCSPISGHRSVSWYQQTPGQGLQFLFEYFSETQRNKGNFPGRFSGRQFSNSRSEMNVSTLELGDSALYLCASNRDGNSPLHFGNGTRLTVT.

The gene calls are TRBV7-2 and TRBJ2-7; 10 bases are shared with TRBD2. Germline CDR1 SGHTA, CDR2 FQGNSA. The CDR3 covers 15 residues. V shed 4 bases, J shed 3 bases, and the junction held 6 bases outside the gene matches. In DNA form, the CDR3 reads TGTGCCAGCAGCTCAAGCTCTAGCGGGGGCTACGAGCAGTACTTC. Translated, it gives CASSSSSSGGYEQYF. The variable domain in full, with the rest retrieved from reference TRBV7-2 and TRBJ2-7, is GAGVSQSPSNKVTEKGKDVELRCDPISGHTALYWYRQSLGQGLEFLIYFQGNSAPDKSGLPSDRFSAERTGGSVSTLTIQRTQQEDSAVYLCASSSSSSGGYEQYFGPGTRLTVT.

Comments on this clonotype: At one end the junction does not follow the germline gene, possibly because of a read error. The V and J genes are TRBV7-2 and TRBJ2-3, with 10 bases matching TRBD2. Germline V lookup: CDR1 SGHTA, CDR2 FQGNSA. The CDR3 is made up of 15 amino acids. The CDR3 DNA reads TGTGCCAGCAGCCTAGCGGGGGCTAACACAAATACGCAGTATTTT. This gives the protein CASSLAGANTNTQYF.

CDR3 in DNA: TGTGCCATCAGTGAAGGGCAGCAGAACACTGAAGCTTTCTTT. Translating gives CAISEGQQNTEAFF. The J gene is TRBJ1-1, the V gene TRBV10-3; D remains ambiguous. This CDR3 spans 14 amino acids. Trimming pared 3 bases from V and 1 base from J, leaving 9 bases between. Per germline, CDR1 ENHRY and CDR2 SYGVKD.

The chain recombines TRBV10-3 with TRBJ1-1, with D uncertain. This CDR3 region has 12 residues. CDR1 and CDR2 from the germline V gene are ENHRY and SYGVKD. V gave up 6 bases and J gave up 0 bases, with 5 bases separating them. The CDR3 nucleotides read TGTGCCATCAGGGACTTGAACACTGAAGCTTTCTTT. Amino acid sequence: CAIRDLNTEAFF.

This clonotype turned up a few times. This sequence joins TRBV5-1 and TRBJ2-3; unclear D gene. Germline V CDR1 and CDR2: SGHRS, YFSETQ. The V end was cut by 5 bases, the J end by 0 bases, with 19 bases between. This CDR3 region has 17 residues. CDR3 in DNA: TGCGCCAGCAGGGTTGGATATACGCCAGAAAGCACAGATACGCAGTATTTT. This sequence encodes CASRVGYTPESTDTQYF.

This clonotype occurred a few times. CDR3 amino acids: CASSLAQTGANVLTF. CDR3 DNA: TGTGCCAGCAGCTTAGCTCAAACGGGGGCCAACGTCCTGACTTTC. V is TRBV11-1 and J is TRBJ2-6; D is undetermined. This CDR3 has 15 amino acids. Looked up from germline, CDR1 is SGHAT and CDR2 is FQDESV (reference sequence). Trimming removed 0 bases from V and 4 bases from J, with 7 bases in between.

The chain combines TRBV4-3 with TRBJ2-1; a possible D gene is TRBD1 (6 bases). Germline V lookup: CDR1 LGHNA, CDR2 YSLEER. Trimming took off 4 bases at V and 8 bases at J, with 15 bases between the two ends. The CDR3 totals 14 residues. This CDR3 is CASSPEQGSDEQFF. CDR3 DNA sequence: TGCGCCAGCAGCCCGGAACAGGGTTCGGATGAGCAGTTCTTC.

This chain uses TRBV6-6 with TRBJ2-7; a weak D match, TRBD1 (5 bases). CDR1 MNHNY and CDR2 SVGAGI come from the germline V gene (reference sequence). Trimming stripped 6 bases from V and 3 bases from J, with 15 bases between. CDR3 length: 14 residues. The DNA of the CDR3 is TGTGCCAGCAGACTTACCACAGGTAACTACGAGCAGTACTTC. This gives the protein CASRLTTGNYEQYF.

This chain connects TRBV20-1 to TRBJ1-2, with D maybe TRBD1 (6 bases). From germline, CDR1 is DFQATT and CDR2 SNEGSKA (reference sequence). The CDR3 is 14 residues long. V was cut by 3 bases and J by 2 bases, with 13 bases left in between. The CDR3, as DNA: TGCAGTGCTAGGGGGGGCCTGGAGAACTATGGCTACACCTTC. Translated: CSARGGLENYGYTF.

This clonotype was seen a handful of times. The chain is built from TRBV7-8 and TRBJ1-4; a possible D gene is TRBD1 (5 bases). CDR3 length: 14 amino acids. The germline gives CDR1 SGHVS, CDR2 FQNEAQ. The V end was cut by 3 bases, the J end by 8 bases, with 13 bases between. This CDR3 is CASSFDSGKEKLFF. CDR3 in DNA: TGTGCCAGCAGCTTCGACAGCGGTAAAGAAAAACTGTTTTTT.

The rearrangement links TRBV29-1 to TRBJ2-4; 8 nucleotides agree with TRBD1. Germline loops: CDR1 SQVTM, CDR2 ANQGSEA. With V trimmed by 4 bases and J by 7 bases, 9 bases remained unmatched. CDR3 length equals 14 residues. CDR3 sequence (DNA): TGCAGCGTTGTTCAGGGGGCAATAGCGAACATTCAGTACTTC. Protein sequence: CSVVQGAIANIQYF. Full variable domain (missing parts from reference TRBV29-1 and TRBJ2-4): SAVISQKPSRDICQRGTSLTIQCQVDSQVTMMFWYRQQPGQSLTLIATANQGSEATYESGFVIDKFPISRPNLTFSTLTVSNMSPEDSSIYLCSVVQGAIANIQYFGAGTRLSVL.

Remarks on this clonotype: Since a much larger clone is just one base distant, this may be a read error. The chain recombines TRBV20-1 with TRBJ2-7, with 9 nucleotides matching TRBD2. Germline V CDR1 and CDR2: DFQATT, SNEGSKA (reference sequence). This CDR3 comprises 15 residues. The ends lost 5 bases at V and 0 bases at J; junction bases unmatched: 8. CDR3 loop: CSAGPSGEGSYEQYF. CDR3 DNA: TGCAGTGCTGGCCCTAGCGGGGAAGGCTCCTACGAGCAGTACTTC.

The rearrangement links TRBV20-1 to TRBJ1-6; 7 nucleotides match TRBD1. The CDR3 consists of 14 residues. CDR1 and CDR2 from the germline V gene are DFQATT and SNEGSKA (reference sequence). With V trimmed by 5 bases and J by 6 bases, 7 bases remained unmatched. DNA for the CDR3: TGCAGTGCTGGGATGGGACAGCCTAATTCACCCCTCCACTTT. It yields the protein CSAGMGQPNSPLHF.